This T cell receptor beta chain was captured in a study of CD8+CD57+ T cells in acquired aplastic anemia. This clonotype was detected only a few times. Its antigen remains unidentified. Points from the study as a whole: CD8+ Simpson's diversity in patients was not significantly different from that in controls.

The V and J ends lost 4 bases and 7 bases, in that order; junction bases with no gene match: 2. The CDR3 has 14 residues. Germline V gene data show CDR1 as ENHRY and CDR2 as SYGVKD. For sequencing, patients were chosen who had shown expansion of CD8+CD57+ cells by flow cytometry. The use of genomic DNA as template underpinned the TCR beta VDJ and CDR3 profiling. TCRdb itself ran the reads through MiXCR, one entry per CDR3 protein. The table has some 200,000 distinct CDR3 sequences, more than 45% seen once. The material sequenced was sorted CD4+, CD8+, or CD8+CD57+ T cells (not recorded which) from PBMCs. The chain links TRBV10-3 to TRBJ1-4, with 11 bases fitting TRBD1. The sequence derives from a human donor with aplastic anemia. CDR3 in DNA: TGTGCCATCAGTGGGACAGGGGGCGGTGAAAAACTGTTTTTT. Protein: CAISGTGGGEKLFF.